This is a list of T cell receptor beta chains from one sample in a study of regulatory T cells in long-lasting Graves disease. TCRdb recomputed calls from the multiplex PCR reads with MiXCR, one row per CDR3 protein. The sample yields a few hundred thousand distinct CDR3 sequences, roughly 20% seen once. Sequencing was performed on peripheral blood mononuclear cells (PBMCs), taken when the disease was refractory, from a patient treated with antithyroid drugs. Receptor source: a middle-aged woman with Graves disease. The CDR3 runs from the conserved cysteine through the conserved F or W. The D gene is left open where the match is weak. Clone size is given for some rows only: seen once, a few or many times, or a class if the clone is expanded.

v_gene	d_gene	abundance	j_gene	CDR3nt	CDR3aa
TRBV4-1	-	-	TRBJ1-3	TGCGCCAGCAGCCAAGGTCTCCCACGGGACACCATATATTTT	CASSQGLPRDTIYF
TRBV9	-	-	TRBJ2-5	TGTGCCAGCAGCGTAGCGAAGGTAGAAGAGACCCAGTACTTC	CASSVAKVEETQYF
TRBV7-2	-	many	TRBJ2-2	TGTGCCAGCTTCCGGGGCAGGGTAACCGGGGAGCTGTTTTTT	CASFRGRVTGELFF
TRBV28	TRBD1	many	TRBJ2-7	TGTGCCAGCAGTCGGACAGGGGGATCCTACGAGCAGTACTTC	CASSRTGGSYEQYF
TRBV28	-	many	TRBJ2-7	TGTGCCAGCAGCCTAATCCCCTCCTACGAGCAGTACTTC	CASSLIPSYEQYF
TRBV28	TRBD2	many	TRBJ2-1	TGTGCCAGCAGTTTATCGAGCGGGGCGGAACTCTACAATGAGCAGTTCTTC	CASSLSSGAELYNEQFF
TRBV28	-	many	TRBJ1-2	TGTGCCAGCAGTTTCCCCCTTGACAGACTCGCTGGCTACACCTTC	CASSFPLDRLAGYTF
TRBV6-5	-	many	TRBJ1-4	TGTGCCAGCAGTTTATTTCCAACTAATGAAAAACTGTTTTTT	CASSLFPTNEKLFF
TRBV12-3/TRBV12-4	-	many	TRBJ1-2	TGTGCCAGCAGTTTTACTCAGAACTATGGCTACACCTTC	CASSFTQNYGYTF
TRBV28	TRBD2	many	TRBJ2-2	TGTGCCAGCAGTCGTCGACTACTAGCGACTTTTAACGGGGAGCTGTTTTTT	CASSRRLLATFNGELFF
TRBV15	-	few	TRBJ2-2	TGTGCCACCAGCAGCCTCCTTCACCTTACCGGGGAGCTGTTTTTT	CATSSLLHLTGELFF
TRBV24-1	-	many	TRBJ2-7	TGTGCCACCAGGACTAGGGTCACAGAGCAGTACTTC	CATRTRVTEQYF
TRBV28	-	many	TRBJ1-2	TGTGCCAGCAGTTGGGACCCGGCGGATGGCTACACCTTC	CASSWDPADGYTF
TRBV29-1	-	many	TRBJ2-7	TGCAGCGTTGCTCACTTAATCGACGAGCAGTACTTC	CSVAHLIDEQYF
TRBV18	-	-	TRBJ2-5	TGTGCCAGCTCACCAAGCATAACAGAGACCCAGTACTTC	CASSPSITETQYF
TRBV14	-	many	TRBJ1-1	TGTGCCAGCAGCCAAGGGAATCCGATTGAAGCTTTCTTT	CASSQGNPIEAFF
TRBV2	-	many	TRBJ2-7	TGTGCCAGCAGTGAAGCGACTAGAGAGTACGAGCAGTACTTC	CASSEATREYEQYF
TRBV28	-	few	TRBJ2-1	TGTGCCAGCAGTTCATTAGCGGTTACCTACAATGAGCAGTTCTTC	CASSSLAVTYNEQFF
TRBV7-2	-	-	TRBJ2-1	TGTGCCAGCAGCGAGGTGGGGACCGAGCGAAATGAGCAGTTCTTC	CASSEVGTERNEQFF
TRBV11-2	TRBD2	-	TRBJ2-5	TGTGCCAGCAGCGGAGGGACTAGCGGGAGCCTGCGGACCCAGTACTTC	CASSGGTSGSLRTQYF
TRBV6-5	TRBD2	few	TRBJ2-1	TGTGCCAGCAGTTCCCCGTTAGCGGGGCAATACAATGAGCAGTTCTTC	CASSSPLAGQYNEQFF
TRBV20-1	-	many	TRBJ1-1	TGCAGTGCTAGACCTCTAGACATTGGGCCTGAAGCTTTCTTT	CSARPLDIGPEAFF
TRBV5-6	-	-	TRBJ2-7	TGTGCCAGCAGCCCCGGAGGAGCAGGGTACGAGCGGTACTTC	CASSPGGAGYERYF
TRBV2	-	many	TRBJ2-7	TGTGCCAGCGATTACCCGGACAGAAACTCCTACGAGCAGTACTTC	CASDYPDRNSYEQYF
TRBV29-1	-	-	TRBJ1-1	TGCAGCGTTGAAAAGACTGGTAACACTGAAGCTTTCTTT	CSVEKTGNTEAFF
TRBV29-1	-	-	TRBJ1-3	TGCAGCGTTGAGCCCCTCTGGTCAGGAGGAAACACCATATATTTT	CSVEPLWSGGNTIYF
TRBV10-2	-	many	TRBJ2-7	TGCGCCAGCGCAAAGCGCATTGAGGCCTACGAGCAGTACTTC	CASAKRIEAYEQYF
TRBV28	-	many	TRBJ2-5	TGTGCCAGCTATAAATACCAAGAGACCCAGTACTTC	CASYKYQETQYF
TRBV4-2	-	few	TRBJ1-5	TGTGCCAGCAGCCAAGAGGCGGGCAGTGTTCAGCCCCAGCATTTT	CASSQEAGSVQPQHF
TRBV20-1	TRBD2	few	TRBJ2-5	TGCAGTGCCCACGGGACTAGTCCCTTAGGGATACAAGAGACCCAGTACTTC	CSAHGTSPLGIQETQYF
TRBV11-2	-	many	TRBJ2-5	TGTGCCAGCAGCTTAGTCGCCTACCAAGAGACCCAGTACTTC	CASSLVAYQETQYF
TRBV12-3/TRBV12-4	-	-	TRBJ2-7	TGTGCCAGCAGTTTTCGACCTTCCTACGAGCAGTACTTC	CASSFRPSYEQYF
TRBV6-1	-	-	TRBJ1-1	TGTGCCAGCAGGAGGGGGAACACTGAAGCTTTCTTT	CASRRGNTEAFF
TRBV28	-	-	TRBJ2-3	TGTGCCAGCAGTCCCCAAGGGGCCAGTTCGGGGTTTCGCACAGATACGCAGTATTTT	CASSPQGASSGFRTDTQYF
TRBV20-1	-	few	TRBJ1-4	TGCAGTGCACCTGTCTGGGGGCTTAATGAAAAACTGTTTTTT	CSAPVWGLNEKLFF
TRBV6-1	TRBD2	many	TRBJ2-7	TGTGCCAGCAAGGTAATCGGACTAGCGGGATACGAGCAGTACTTC	CASKVIGLAGYEQYF
TRBV6-2/TRBV6-3	TRBD2	-	TRBJ2-2	TGTGCCAGCAGCTCCAGACTAGCGGGAATTCCCACCGGGGAGCTGTTTTTT	CASSSRLAGIPTGELFF
TRBV20-1	-	many	TRBJ1-1	TGCAGTGCAGAAGACTGGAAGAACACTGAAGCTTTCTTT	CSAEDWKNTEAFF
TRBV6-5	-	-	TRBJ2-7	TGTGCCAGCAGTTACCTGGCTCCCTTCTCGGGCGAGCAGTACTTC	CASSYLAPFSGEQYF
TRBV28	-	-	TRBJ2-3	TGTGCCAGCAGTTTTGGGGGGGCCACTATAACGCAGTATTTT	CASSFGGATITQYF
TRBV20-1	TRBD1	-	TRBJ2-7	TGCAGTGCTCTGGGACAGTTCAACTCCTACGAGCAGTACTTC	CSALGQFNSYEQYF
TRBV2	-	many	TRBJ1-6	TGTGCCAGCAGTGACTTCGGACGATCTGATAATTCACCCCTCCACTTT	CASSDFGRSDNSPLHF
TRBV27	-	many	TRBJ2-5	TGTGCCAGCAGTTTAGCGTGGTGGGAGACCCAGTACTTC	CASSLAWWETQYF
TRBV19	-	many	TRBJ1-5	TGTGCCAGTATGGCGAGAAAAACAGGGAATCAGCCCCAGCATTTT	CASMARKTGNQPQHF
TRBV5-1	-	-	TRBJ2-7	TGCGCCAGCAGAGCGGCCGGGGGCTCCTACGAGCAGTACTTC	CASRAAGGSYEQYF
TRBV5-1	-	few	TRBJ2-7	TGCGCCAGCAGTTCATCCACAGGATCTACCGGATTCTACGAGCAGTACTTC	CASSSSTGSTGFYEQYF
TRBV28	-	many	TRBJ2-7	TGTGCCAGCAGGGCTCAAAAGGCGCGATCCTACGAGCAGTACTTC	CASRAQKARSYEQYF
TRBV13	-	few	TRBJ1-1	TGTGCCAGCAGCTTAGGGCTCAACTTAGAAGCTTTCTTT	CASSLGLNLEAFF
TRBV2	-	few	TRBJ1-5	TGTGTCAGCACCACATCCCCGGATCAGCCCCAGCATTTT	CVSTTSPDQPQHF
TRBV6-1	-	few	TRBJ1-1	TGTGCCAGCAGCCCTATGGAGGGGAGCCCTGAAGCTTTCTTT	CASSPMEGSPEAFF
TRBV6-1	TRBD1	many	TRBJ2-7	TGTGCCAGCAGCCCCGACCGGGACAGGTCCTACGAGCAGTACTTC	CASSPDRDRSYEQYF
TRBV7-2	-	-	TRBJ2-7	TGTGCCAGCAGCTTAGATTCCCCTATTTTCTACGAGCAGTACTTC	CASSLDSPIFYEQYF
TRBV29-1	-	few	TRBJ2-7	TGCAGCGTCCGGGACACAACCTACGAGCAGTACTTC	CSVRDTTYEQYF
TRBV30	-	few	TRBJ1-4	TGTGCCTGGAGTAGTGTCGGGGAAAAACTGTTTTTT	CAWSSVGEKLFF
TRBV11-1	-	-	TRBJ1-1	TGTGCCAGCAGCTCCCCCTGGGCAGGGGAGGCCACTGAAGCTTTCTTT	CASSSPWAGEATEAFF